This passage covers 9 T cell receptor beta chains from one sample sequenced in a study of blood T cell repertoires in COVID-19. This table comes from immunoSEQ multiplex PCR, and its TCRdb copy is limited to in-frame clones, with some not included. In the table there are 150,000 to 200,000 clones, around 79% of which are singletons. Material for sequencing was peripheral blood. The receptors derive from a man in his fifties or sixties with active or convalescent COVID-19.

The CDR3: CSVEVWDSAYNEQFF. The CDR3 DNA reads as TGCAGCGTTGAAGTTTGGGACAGTGCCTACAATGAGCAGTTCTTC. V is TRBV29-1 and J is TRBJ2-1; 7 nucleotides align to TRBD1. The CDR3 has 15 residues. Germline values: CDR1 SQVTM, CDR2 ANQGSEA. V was pared by 1 base and J by 2 bases, with 5 bases of the junction left unmatched.

This clone was detected once. The V gene is TRBV3-1 (or the pseudogene TRBV3-2), the J gene TRBJ2-7; 8 positions match TRBD2. The V segment lost 4 bases and the J segment 6 bases; nucleotides outside the gene matches: 5. CDR1 and CDR2 (germline): LGHDT, YNNKEL (reference sequence). The CDR3 has 13 amino acids. DNA for the CDR3: TGTGCCAGCAGCCCCGGGGGGGGGACCGAGCAGTACTTC. Its translation: CASSPGGGTEQYF.

CDR3 sequence: CASRFGTGDETQYF. In DNA, the CDR3 is TGCGCCAGCAGGTTCGGGACAGGGGACGAGACCCAGTACTTC. V usage is TRBV5-1 and J usage is TRBJ2-5; 10 nucleotides line up with TRBD1. Germline V CDR1 and CDR2: SGHRS, YFSETQ. Trimming took 5 bases from V and 5 from J; bases not matched to a gene: 6. The CDR3 runs to 14 residues.

The rearrangement links TRBV28 to TRBJ2-7, with TRBD2 identical over 12 bases. The CDR3 consists of 15 residues. V was clipped by 5 bases and J by 3 bases; unmatched bases: 5. The germline gives CDR1 MDHEN, CDR2 SYDVKM. The CDR3 coding sequence is TGTGCCAGCAGTGGGACTAGCGGGTCCCTCTACGAGCAGTACTTC. Its translation is CASSGTSGSLYEQYF.

V and J are TRBV7-9 and TRBJ2-1; TRBD2 matches at 12 bases. The J segment lost 7 bases and the V segment lost 7 bases, leaving 5 bases of the junction unmatched. The germline CDR1 and CDR2 sequences are SEHNR and FQNEAQ (reference sequence). The CDR3 totals 14 residues. CDR3 nucleotides: TGTGCCAGCACCCTAGCGGGAGGGATGAATGAGCAGTTCTTC. As protein: CASTLAGGMNEQFF.

This clone was counted once. The CDR3 DNA follows: TGCAGCGTCCCAGGGGCGGGAGGGAGCTCCTACAATGAGCAGTTCTTC. Translated, it gives CSVPGAGGSSYNEQFF. The rearrangement uses TRBV29-1 and TRBJ2-1; 9 bases are a match to TRBD2. This CDR3 has 16 residues. The ends lost 6 bases at V and 0 bases at J; junction bases unmatched: 9. The germline V gene has CDR1 SQVTM and CDR2 ANQGSEA.

This clone showed up just a few times. The V call is TRBV30, the J call TRBJ1-5; TRBD1 is a possible D gene (5 bases). Germline V gene data show CDR1 as GTSNPN and CDR2 as SVGIG (reference sequence). The CDR3 contains 14 residues. Trimming pared 2 bases from V and 5 bases from J, leaving 13 bases between. The CDR3 bases are TGTGCCTGGAGTCCCGGGGGGGAGGATCAGCCCCAGCATTTT. Encoded protein: CAWSPGGEDQPQHF.

V and J are TRBV9 and TRBJ2-7; TRBD2 is a possible D gene (5 bases). The CDR3 is 14 residues long. Germline V gene lookup returns CDR1 SGDLS and CDR2 YYNGEE. V was cut by 0 bases and J by 3 bases, with 10 bases left in between. CDR3 loop: CASSVDGGHYEQYF. The CDR3 DNA follows: TGTGCCAGCAGCGTAGACGGAGGCCACTACGAGCAGTACTTC.

The rearrangement links TRBV7-8 to TRBJ2-7; unclear D gene. Trimming stripped 3 bases from V and 5 bases from J, with 5 bases between. In germline, CDR1 is SGHVS, CDR2 FQNEAQ. CDR3 length equals 11 residues. The CDR3: CASSFRDEQYF. The CDR3 DNA reads TGTGCCAGCAGCTTTCGGGACGAGCAGTACTTC.